The sequence of this T cell receptor beta chain was determined in a study of T cell responses to AZD1222 COVID-19 vaccine. The table came from immunoSEQ multiplex PCR; TCRdb's copy has only in-frame clones and leaves some out. The sample lists about 130,000 clones, approximately 85% occurring once. Overall study findings and caveats: Repertoires were collected only later (after the peak T cell response had occurred). Dominant at 160-218 and 743-854, vaccine-associated CD4 TCRs also spanned spike.

This CDR3 contains 12 residues. CDR1 is PRHDT and CDR2 is FYEKMQ in the germline V gene (reference sequence). V was cut by 5 bases and J by 5 bases, with 6 bases left in between. As to this clone: The antigen is undetermined.

The sample consisted of peripheral blood, taken 28 days after the second dose of the MenACWY control vaccine. The V call is TRBV13, the J call TRBJ1-4; D call uncertain. The TCR originated in an adult who received the MenACWY meningococcal vaccine as a control. As DNA, the CDR3 is TGTGCCAGCAGCCTTCCAAATGAAAAACTGTTTTTT. Translating gives CASSLPNEKLFF.